This TCR beta chain was identified during a study of T cell repertoires in aging, cancer and after chemotherapy. Points from the study as a whole: Across the chemotherapy interval, each cancer cohort showed higher median generation probability, suggesting thymic rebound. Hematological cancer patients had lymphoid organ infiltration that may impair thymic emigration or T cell expansion.

Germline V gene sequence: CDR1 SGHTA, CDR2 FQGNSA. V was pared by 5 bases and J by 8 bases, with 11 bases between. The length of the CDR3 is 12 residues. Comment on this clonotype: Its specificity is not known.

Amplification of TCR beta used genomic DNA extracted from peripheral blood. Multiplex touch-down PCR with TRB-A/B primers amplified rearranged V-D-J TRB sequences. One entry per CDR3 protein, called by TCRdb with MiXCR from the multiplex PCR reads. Here the sample spans 700 or so distinct CDR3 sequences, approximately 19% being singletons. The specimen was blood. The rearrangement links TRBV7-2 to TRBJ2-3; perhaps TRBD1 as D (6 bases). This TCR was recovered from a human donor with a blood cancer. This CDR3 is CASSPRGGTQYF. CDR3 sequence (DNA): TGTGCCAGCAGCCCCCGAGGGGGTACGCAGTATTTT.